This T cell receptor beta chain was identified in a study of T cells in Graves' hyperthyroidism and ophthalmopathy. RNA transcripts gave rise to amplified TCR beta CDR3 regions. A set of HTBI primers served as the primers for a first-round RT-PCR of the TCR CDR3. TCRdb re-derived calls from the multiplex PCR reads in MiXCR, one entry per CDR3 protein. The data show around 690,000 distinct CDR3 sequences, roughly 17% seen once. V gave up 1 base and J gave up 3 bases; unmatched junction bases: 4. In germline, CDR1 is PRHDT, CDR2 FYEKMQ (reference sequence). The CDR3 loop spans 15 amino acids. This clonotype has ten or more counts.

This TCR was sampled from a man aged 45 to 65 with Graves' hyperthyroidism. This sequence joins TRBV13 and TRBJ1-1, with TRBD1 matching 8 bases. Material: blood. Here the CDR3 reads CASSLAGQGDTEAFF. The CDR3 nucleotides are TGTGCCAGCAGCTTAGCAGGACAGGGAGACACTGAAGCTTTCTTT.